This T cell receptor (beta chain) was sequenced during a study of response to subunit inactivated influenza vaccine. TCRdb itself ran the RT-PCR reads through MiXCR, one entry per CDR3 protein. The sample has more than 150,000 distinct CDR3 sequences, about 10% seen once; the top ten hold around 40%. Study-wide results and limits: Authors suggested each seasonal flu vaccination may recruit only limited numbers of new T cells.

The V segment lost 7 bases and the J segment 4 bases; nucleotides outside the gene matches: 6. The CDR3 contains 14 residues. The V gene's germline CDR1 is SQVTM and CDR2 ANQGSEA. Details on this clonotype: Its antigen remains unknown.

This receptor was identified in a man in his fifties or sixties who received an inactivated influenza vaccine. The genes are TRBV29-1 and TRBJ2-1; TRBD2 matches at 11 bases. The source material was CD8+ T cells sorted from PBMCs, sampled less than 25 months after vaccination. The CDR3 region is CSAVAGGPYNEQFF. CDR3 in DNA: TGCAGCGCAGTAGCGGGGGGGCCATACAATGAGCAGTTCTTC.